The 20 T cell receptor beta chains below come from one sample, sequenced in a study of cytomegalovirus exposure and HLA in healthy donors. Repertoires were generated with immunoSEQ multiplex PCR, while TCRdb's copy carries only in-frame clones and drops some. The sample shows 90,000 to 130,000 clones, roughly 89% of them seen only once. Sequencing was carried out using PBMCs. The receptors come from a woman aged 18-30 years in good health and CMV-seronegative.

This clone was detected a few times. The chain is built from TRBV5-1 and TRBJ1-2; the match to TRBD1 covers 9 bases. This CDR3 spans 13 amino acids. V was pared by 4 bases and J by 8 bases, with 6 bases of the junction left unmatched. Germline CDR1 is SGHRS and CDR2 is YFSETQ. CDR3 DNA: TGCGCCAGCAGCCGTGACAGGGGGGGCGGCTACACCTTC. Translation: CASSRDRGGGYTF.

Only one count was recorded for this clone. V usage is TRBV5-4 and J usage is TRBJ2-3; 11 nucleotides align to TRBD1. V shed 5 bases and J 3 bases; nucleotides not matched to a gene: 8. The CDR3 runs to 16 residues. From germline, CDR1 is SGHNT and CDR2 YYREEE (reference sequence). The CDR3 loop reads CASSSGQGVVTDTQYF. Here the CDR3 DNA reads TGTGCCAGCAGTTCGGGACAGGGGGTCGTAACAGATACGCAGTATTTT.

V usage is TRBV9 and J usage is TRBJ1-1, with D unclear. This CDR3 spans 14 amino acids. Germline CDR1 reads SGDLS; CDR2 reads YYNGEE. V lost 0 bases and J 4 bases, leaving 10 bases between the germline ends. The CDR3 protein is CASSVDSSSTEAFF. CDR3 nucleotide sequence: TGTGCCAGCAGCGTAGACAGTTCGTCCACTGAAGCTTTCTTT.

The rearrangement joins TRBV29-1 to TRBJ2-1; 8 bases line up with TRBD1. Germline CDR1 is SQVTM and CDR2 is ANQGSEA. CDR3 length equals 15 residues. After removal of 8 bases from V and 6 bases from J, the junction contained 15 bases not matched to a gene. CDR3 residues: CSIREPGTGTNEQFF. The CDR3 DNA follows: TGCAGCATCCGGGAACCCGGGACAGGTACCAATGAGCAGTTCTTC.

This clone was found once. The rearrangement joins TRBV7-9 to TRBJ2-7, with 9 nucleotides matching TRBD1. The J segment lost 6 bases and the V segment lost 5 bases, leaving 8 bases of the junction unmatched. CDR1 is SEHNR and CDR2 is FQNEAQ in the germline V gene (reference sequence). This CDR3 has 14 residues. CDR3 DNA: TGTGCCAGCAGCAAGGGACAGGGATGGGCCGAGCAGTACTTC. Encoded protein: CASSKGQGWAEQYF.

The chain links TRBV7-8 to TRBJ2-5; D is ambiguous. This CDR3 spans 12 amino acids. Germline V gene sequence: CDR1 SGHVS, CDR2 FQNEAQ. V was clipped by 6 bases and J by 0 bases, with 5 bases between them. The CDR3 nucleotides read TGTGCCAGCAGGCACTACCAAGAGACCCAGTACTTC. Residues: CASRHYQETQYF.

The chain recombines TRBV28 with TRBJ1-2; no firm D call. Trimming shortened V by 3 bases and J by 0 bases, and 2 bases separated the two germline ends. The length of the CDR3 is 12 residues. The germline gives CDR1 MDHEN, CDR2 SYDVKM. The CDR3 spells CASSFTNYGYTF. The CDR3 DNA follows: TGTGCCAGCAGTTTCACTAACTATGGCTACACCTTC.

This chain joins TRBV19 and TRBJ1-1; D perhaps matches TRBD1 (5 bases). Germline V gene sequence: CDR1 LNHDA, CDR2 SQIVND (reference sequence). CDR3 size: 13 residues. The V end was cut by 7 bases, the J end by 4 bases, with 13 bases between. The CDR3 DNA reads as TGTGCCAGTACCCGAGACAGTTCCACTGAAGCTTTCTTT. The encoded protein is CASTRDSSTEAFF. The full variable domain, completed using reference TRBV19 and TRBJ1-1, is DGGITQSPKYLFRKEGQNVTLSCEQNLNHDAMYWYRQDPGQGLRLIYYSQIVNDFQKGDIAEGYSVSREKKESFPLTVTSAQKNPTAFYLCASTRDSSTEAFFGQGTRLTVV.

The chain is built from TRBV5-4 and TRBJ1-1; no clear D. Germline lookup yields CDR1 SGHNT and CDR2 YYREEE (reference sequence). This CDR3 region has 14 residues. V was trimmed by 0 bases and J by 5 bases, leaving 11 bases between them. The CDR3 spells CASSLDVSSTEAFF. In DNA form, the CDR3 reads TGTGCCAGCAGCTTGGATGTCAGTTCTACTGAAGCTTTCTTT. Based on the CDR3 plus reference TRBV5-4 and TRBJ1-1, the full variable domain is ETGVTQSPTHLIKTRGQQVTLRCSSQSGHNTVSWYQQALGQGPQFIFQYYREEENGRGNFPPRFSGLQFPNYSSELNVNALELDDSALYLCASSLDVSSTEAFFGQGTRLTVV.

The genes are TRBV19 and TRBJ2-5; 9 nucleotides match TRBD1. The CDR3 covers 15 residues. The V gene's germline CDR1 is LNHDA and CDR2 SQIVND (reference sequence). After removal of 2 bases from V and 5 bases from J, the junction contained 6 bases not matched to a gene. The CDR3 region has the DNA TGTGCCAGTAGTATATGGACAGGGGATAGGGAGACCCAGTACTTC. Amino acids: CASSIWTGDRETQYF.

This sequence joins TRBV28 and TRBJ1-1; 7 bases fit TRBD1. Germline V CDR1 and CDR2: MDHEN, SYDVKM. With V trimmed by 7 bases and J by 2 bases, 7 bases remained unmatched. The CDR3 is 14 residues long. In DNA, the CDR3 is TGTGCCAGCACTTTTAGACAGGGAAACACTGAAGCTTTCTTT. This codes for CASTFRQGNTEAFF.

This chain links TRBV28 with TRBJ1-3; TRBD1 matches 8 bases. Germline CDR1 reads MDHEN; CDR2 reads SYDVKM. Unmatched junction bases numbered 5, after V lost 7 bases and J lost 3 bases. This CDR3 is 14 amino acids long. CDR3 loop: CASTWTGLGNTIYF. The CDR3 DNA sequence: TGTGCCAGCACTTGGACAGGGCTTGGAAACACCATATATTTT.

V is TRBV4-3 and J is TRBJ2-2; tentatively, D is TRBD2 (6 bases). CDR1 is LGHNA, CDR2 YSLEER, per germline. Trimming took off 3 bases at V and 0 bases at J, with 11 bases between the two ends. CDR3 length equals 16 residues. CDR3 DNA sequence: TGCGCCAGCAGCCAGCGGGGCGATCCGAACACCGGGGAGCTGTTTTTT. Translated, it gives CASSQRGDPNTGELFF.

The chain has TRBV27 and TRBJ2-2; 8 positions agree with TRBD1. This CDR3 region has 14 residues. In germline, CDR1 is MNHEY, CDR2 SMNVEV (reference sequence). The ends lost 6 bases at V and 6 bases at J; junction bases unmatched: 6. CDR3 loop: CASSQGASAGELFF. Written as DNA, the CDR3 is TGTGCCAGCAGCCAGGGGGCGAGTGCCGGGGAGCTGTTTTTT.

CDR3 DNA: TGTGCCTGGACCTTCTACAATGAGCAGTTCTTC. This sequence encodes CAWTFYNEQFF. The chain uses TRBV30 and TRBJ2-1; D gene ambiguous. V lost 4 bases, J lost 3 bases, and 4 bases lay in between. The CDR3 spans 11 residues. The germline CDR1 and CDR2 sequences are GTSNPN and SVGIG (reference sequence).

The gene calls are TRBV6-5 and TRBJ1-5; possible D gene TRBD1, 6 bases. This CDR3 comprises 14 residues. Trimming left V 6 bases short and J 7 bases short, with 16 bases between. From germline, CDR1 is MNHEY and CDR2 SVGAGI. The CDR3: CASSLRQDSQPQHF. The CDR3 DNA reads TGTGCCAGCAGCCTTAGACAGGACTCACAGCCCCAGCATTTT.

The genes are TRBV11-2 and TRBJ2-7; 7 bases line up with TRBD1. The CDR3 is made up of 13 amino acids. Germline V gives CDR1 SGHAT, CDR2 FQNNGV. Trimming cost V 2 bases and J 10 bases; bases outside gene matches: 8. The DNA of the CDR3 is TGTGCCAGCAGCTTAATAGGGACAGTCCATCAGTACTTC. It specifies CASSLIGTVHQYF.

The J gene is TRBJ1-2, the V gene TRBV2, with D possibly being TRBD1 (5 bases). Looked up from germline, CDR1 is SNHLY and CDR2 is FYNNEI. This CDR3 contains 13 residues. Trimming took 6 bases from V and 6 from J, leaving 14 bases between them. CDR3: CASSVAGGDGYTF. The CDR3 DNA follows: TGTGCCAGCAGCGTTGCCGGGGGAGATGGCTACACCTTC.

The V call is TRBV6-5, the J call TRBJ2-3, with 10 bases identical to TRBD1. CDR1 is MNHEY, CDR2 SVGAGI, per germline. The trim removed 4 bases at V and 1 base at J, leaving 5 bases unmatched. This CDR3 region has 16 residues. CDR3 loop: CASSLFGTGGTDTQYF. In nucleotides, the CDR3 is TGTGCCAGCAGTTTGTTCGGGACAGGGGGCACAGATACGCAGTATTTT.

Worth noting for this clone: A much more abundant neighbour one base away suggests this may be a read error. The chain recombines TRBV4-1 with TRBJ2-3; a possible D gene is TRBD2 (6 bases). V lost 0 bases to trimming and J lost 5 bases, with 15 bases between them. Germline-derived CDR1 and CDR2 are MGHRA and YSYEKL. The CDR3 length is 16 residues. The CDR3 here is CASSQDGDGGGDTQYF. In DNA form, the CDR3 reads TGCGCCAGCAGCCAAGATGGGGACGGGGGAGGAGATACGCAGTATTTT.